Detailed here is one T cell receptor (beta chain). TCRdb keeps only in-frame clones here, not all; method: immunoSEQ multiplex PCR. The sample has roughly 300,000 clones; 75% to 85% are singletons. The data are from a study of blood T cell repertoires in COVID-19. As for the study in general: The cDNA or gDNA used as material had been derived from T cells, B-cell-depleted T cells, or PBMCs.

The source material was peripheral blood. The sequence was collected from a human donor in a cohort sampled during active COVID-19.

The CDR3 coding sequence is TGTGCCAGCAGCTTGGCCCAGGGGCCCGGCACCATATATTTT. Translating gives CASSLAQGPGTIYF. The chain joins TRBV5-6 to TRBJ1-3; the D gene is possibly TRBD1 (6 bases). This CDR3 is 14 amino acids long. In germline, CDR1 is SGHDT, CDR2 YYEEEE. The V and J ends lost 0 bases and 9 bases respectively, with 13 bases between them.